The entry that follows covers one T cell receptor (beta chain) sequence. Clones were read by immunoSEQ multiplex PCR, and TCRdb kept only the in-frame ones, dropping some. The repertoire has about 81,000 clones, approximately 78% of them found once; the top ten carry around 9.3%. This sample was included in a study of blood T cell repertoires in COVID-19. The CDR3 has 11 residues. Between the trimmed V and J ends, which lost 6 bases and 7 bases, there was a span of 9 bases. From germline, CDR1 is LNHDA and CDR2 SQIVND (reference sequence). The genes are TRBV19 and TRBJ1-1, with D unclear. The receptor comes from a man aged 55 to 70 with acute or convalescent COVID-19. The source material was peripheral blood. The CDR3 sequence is CASRGYFEAFF. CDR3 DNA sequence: TGTGCCAGTAGGGGCTATTTTGAAGCTTTCTTT.